This TCR beta chain emerged from a study of shared clonotypes between healthy human individuals. Study in general: Serving as donors were a couple of women and three men, whose ages spanned 18 to 49. Each donor had three CD4 naive, three CD4 memory, two CD8 naive and one CD8 memory plate.

Clones were read by immunoSEQ multiplex PCR, and TCRdb kept only the in-frame ones, dropping some. The data hold some 980,000 clones, with roughly 72% observed a single time. This CDR3 region has 15 residues. V shed 4 bases and J 8 bases; nucleotides not matched to a gene: 8. Looked up from germline, CDR1 is SGHTA and CDR2 is FQGNSA. V and J are TRBV7-2 and TRBJ1-4, with TRBD1 identical over 9 bases. The sequence was obtained from a man between 18 and 29 years old in good health. The sequenced sample was memory CD4+ T cells sorted from blood. The sample's subset: CD45RA-negative fraction. The CDR3 DNA reads as TGTGCCAGCAGCTCGGCCGGGACAGGGCGGGAAAAACTGTTTTTT. As protein: CASSSAGTGREKLFF.